This entry lists 19 T cell receptor beta chains sequenced from one sample in a study of blood T cell repertoires in COVID-19. Sequenced by immunoSEQ multiplex PCR; TCRdb stores in-frame clones only, minus some. This table holds 230,000 or so clones, approximately 88% found once. Material: PBMCs or T cells enriched from blood (not recorded which). These receptors came from a woman in her 40s with acute COVID-19.

This clone was observed a single time. This chain uses TRBV24-1 with TRBJ2-1; a possible D gene is TRBD2 (5 bases). With 5 bases removed from V and 4 bases from J, the gap between germline ends came to 14 bases. The germline CDR1 and CDR2 sequences are KGHDR and SFDVKD. There are 15 residues in the CDR3. CDR3 DNA: TGTGCCACCAGTGGAGGGCACATCCTATACAATGAGCAGTTCTTC. As protein: CATSGGHILYNEQFF.

The chain couples TRBV29-1 to TRBJ1-1, with D possibly matching TRBD1 (5 bases). Per germline, CDR1 SQVTM and CDR2 ANQGSEA. The CDR3 consists of 15 residues. With 2 bases removed from V and 0 bases from J, the gap between germline ends came to 13 bases. The CDR3 nucleotides read TGCAGCGTTGAAATGGTGGGGACTGTGAACACTGAAGCTTTCTTT. Protein product: CSVEMVGTVNTEAFF.

The chain employs TRBV4-1 and TRBJ2-2; 7 bases align to TRBD2. V trimming: 1 base; J trimming: 6 bases; junction bases outside the gene matches: 11. CDR1 and CDR2 (germline): MGHRA, YSYEKL. This CDR3 is built from 17 residues. DNA for the CDR3: TGCGCCAGCAGCCAAGGGCCAAAAGCGGGATTTGCCGGGGAGCTGTTTTTT. Encoded protein: CASSQGPKAGFAGELFF.

The CDR3 protein is CASGFFQGANSPLHF. CDR3 DNA: TGTGCTAGTGGCTTCTTCCAGGGGGCCAATTCACCCCTCCACTTT. This chain links TRBV12-5 with TRBJ1-6, with 8 bases lining up with TRBD1. Germline-derived CDR1 and CDR2 are LGHNT and FRNRAP. CDR3 length: 15 residues. Trimming at V came to 6 bases and at J to 7 bases, leaving 8 bases not matched to a gene.

V usage is TRBV7-9 and J usage is TRBJ1-3, with D perhaps matching TRBD1 (6 bases). Germline CDR1 reads SEHNR; CDR2 reads FQNEAQ (reference sequence). This CDR3 spans 15 amino acids. The V and J ends lost 0 bases and 4 bases respectively, with 10 bases between them. CDR3 residues: CASSLANRDGNTIYF. Here the CDR3 DNA reads TGTGCCAGCAGCTTAGCGAACAGGGACGGAAACACCATATATTTT. The entire variable domain, with the rest obtained from reference TRBV7-9 and TRBJ1-3, is as follows: DTGVSQNPRHKITKRGQNVTFRCDPISEHNRLYWYRQTLGQGPEFLTYFQNEAQLEKSRLLSDRFSAERPKGSFSTLEIQRTEQGDSAMYLCASSLANRDGNTIYFGEGSWLTVV.

In DNA, the CDR3 is TGTGCCAGTAGAGAACAGGGATCTAACTATGGCTACACCTTC. Translating gives CASREQGSNYGYTF. This rearrangement joins TRBV19 to TRBJ1-2, with D possibly matching TRBD1 (6 bases). Germline V CDR1 and CDR2: LNHDA, SQIVND (reference sequence). V was trimmed by 6 bases and J by 0 bases, leaving 11 bases between them. This CDR3 region has 14 residues. Filled out from reference TRBV19 and TRBJ1-2, the complete variable domain reads DGGITQSPKYLFRKEGQNVTLSCEQNLNHDAMYWYRQDPGQGLRLIYYSQIVNDFQKGDIAEGYSVSREKKESFPLTVTSAQKNPTAFYLCASREQGSNYGYTFGSGTRLTVV.

The V call is TRBV5-6, the J call TRBJ2-7; 11 bases line up with TRBD1. CDR1 SGHDT and CDR2 YYEEEE come from the germline V gene. The CDR3 is 15 amino acids. V gave up 3 bases and J gave up 3 bases; unmatched junction bases: 5. CDR3 sequence reads: CASSSRTGGIYEQYV. For the CDR3, the DNA is TGTGCCAGCAGCTCTCGGACAGGGGGCATCTACGAGCAGTACGTC.

J is TRBJ1-6 and V is TRBV10-3; a possible D gene is TRBD1 (6 bases). CDR1 and CDR2 from the germline V gene are ENHRY and SYGVKD. The ends were cut back, 6 bases at V and 10 bases at J, with 19 bases in the middle. The CDR3 is made up of 15 amino acids. This CDR3 is CAISASGERTSPLHF. For the CDR3, the DNA is TGTGCCATCAGCGCCTCAGGGGAAAGGACCTCACCCCTCCACTTT.

The chain joins TRBV6-5 to TRBJ2-2, with 11 bases matching TRBD1. The V and J ends lost 5 bases and 5 bases, in that order; junction bases with no gene match: 1. CDR1 is MNHEY, CDR2 SVGAGI, per germline. The CDR3 has 14 residues. This CDR3 is CASSRDRGTGELFF. The CDR3 DNA reads as TGTGCCAGCAGTAGGGACAGGGGGACCGGGGAGCTGTTTTTT.

This clone showed up just once. V and J are TRBV29-1 and TRBJ2-5; 9 positions match TRBD1. This CDR3 is 13 amino acids long. V gave up 6 bases and J gave up 6 bases; unmatched junction bases: 8. In germline, CDR1 is SQVTM, CDR2 ANQGSEA. This CDR3 is CSVRWTGEKTQYF. The CDR3 DNA follows: TGCAGCGTCCGATGGACAGGGGAAAAGACCCAGTACTTC.

The chain links TRBV5-4 to TRBJ2-5; tentative D call: TRBD1 (6 bases). The CDR3 loop spans 15 amino acids. CDR1 and CDR2 (germline): SGHNT, YYREEE (reference sequence). V was cut by 4 bases and J by 5 bases, with 18 bases left in between. The CDR3 loop is CASSAVTGEGETQYF. CDR3 bases: TGTGCCAGCAGCGCTGTGACAGGCGAGGGGGAGACCCAGTACTTC.

The chain is built from TRBV7-9 and TRBJ1-2; D ambiguous. CDR3 length equals 16 residues. Trimming removed 4 bases at V and 0 bases at J, with 15 bases between. Germline V gives CDR1 SEHNR, CDR2 FQNEAQ (reference sequence). CDR3: CASSYSGSEANYGYTF. DNA of the CDR3: TGTGCCAGCAGCTATTCTGGTTCAGAAGCTAACTATGGCTACACCTTC.

The chain carries TRBV5-6 and TRBJ2-3; TRBD2 is a possible D gene (5 bases). Germline V gene lookup returns CDR1 SGHDT and CDR2 YYEEEE. This CDR3 is built from 16 residues. V was trimmed by 4 bases and J by 1 base, leaving 16 bases between them. The chain's CDR3 is CASSRRRSWGTDTQYF. DNA of the CDR3: TGTGCCAGCAGCCGGCGGAGGTCCTGGGGCACAGATACGCAGTATTTT.

This chain links TRBV7-2 with TRBJ1-3; 7 bases fit TRBD1. After removal of 5 bases from V and 1 base from J, the junction contained 11 bases not matched to a gene. The CDR3 runs to 17 residues. Per the germline V gene, CDR1 is SGHTA and CDR2 is FQGNSA. The CDR3 here is CASSREGTVRSGNTIYF. The CDR3 bases are TGTGCCAGCAGCAGAGAGGGGACAGTAAGATCTGGAAACACCATATATTTT.

This rearrangement joins TRBV30 to TRBJ2-5; D is possibly TRBD2 (7 bases). The V and J ends lost 6 bases and 4 bases respectively, with 18 bases between them. Germline CDR1 GTSNPN, CDR2 SVGIG (reference sequence). This CDR3 is built from 14 residues. CDR3 in DNA: TGTGCCTGTGGGGGGGGCGGGAATGGAGAGACCCAGTACTTC. Its protein is CACGGGGNGETQYF.

The J gene is TRBJ1-5, the V gene TRBV4-3; D is undetermined. The CDR3 covers 16 residues. Germline assignment: CDR1 LGHNA and CDR2 YSLEER. V dropped 0 bases and J dropped 0 bases, with 9 bases sitting between them. CDR3: CASSQERMYSNQPQHF. DNA for the CDR3: TGCGCCAGCAGCCAAGAGAGGATGTATAGCAATCAGCCCCAGCATTTT.

The V call is TRBV10-3, the J call TRBJ1-1; 7 bases match TRBD1. From germline, CDR1 is ENHRY and CDR2 SYGVKD. With 1 base clipped from V and 7 bases from J, the junction kept 9 bases outside the gene matches. The CDR3 is made up of 15 amino acids. Written as DNA, the CDR3 is TGTGCCATCAGTGAGTTTTCAGGGGGAAGTGGTGAAGCTTTCTTT. Its translation is CAISEFSGGSGEAFF.

The chain uses TRBV9 and TRBJ1-2; 9 nucleotides align to TRBD1. The length of the CDR3 is 15 residues. The germline V gene encodes CDR1 SGDLS and CDR2 YYNGEE. Trimming took 4 bases from V and 13 from J; bases not matched to a gene: 17. The CDR3 region has the DNA TGTGCCAGCAGCCCCGGTTGGGGACAGGGAGTTTTAAGCACCTTC. Translating gives CASSPGWGQGVLSTF.

The gene calls are TRBV2 and TRBJ1-4; 8 nucleotides line up with TRBD1. Germline trimming cut 6 bases from V and 8 bases from J; bases unmatched to any gene: 8. The CDR3 covers 14 residues. The V gene's germline CDR1 is SNHLY and CDR2 FYNNEI. This CDR3 is CASRTDRGGEKLFF. The CDR3, as DNA: TGTGCCAGCAGGACCGACAGGGGAGGGGAAAAACTGTTTTTT.